Sequencing of this T cell receptor beta chain was carried out in a study of T cell responses to AZD1222 COVID-19 vaccine. TCRdb keeps only in-frame clones here, not all; method: immunoSEQ multiplex PCR. The sample includes 26,000 or so clones, 92% of them seen just once. Study-level results: Dominant CD4 TCR responses targeted spike regions 160-218 and 743-854. White British people made up most donors, females outnumbered males, and clonal diversity was possibly underestimated.

To note about this clone: Its antigen is not identified.

Trimming pared 1 base from V and 0 bases from J, leaving 7 bases between. Germline CDR1 MDHEN, CDR2 SYDVKM. The CDR3 totals 15 residues. The material was peripheral blood, obtained 28 days after the second AZD1222 dose. The rearrangement uses TRBV28 and TRBJ1-5; D not resolved. The receptor was derived from an adult who received the AZD1222 COVID-19 vaccine. CDR3 region: CASSLSTPSNQPQHF. DNA for the CDR3: TGTGCCAGCAGTTTATCGACACCTAGCAATCAGCCCCAGCATTTT.